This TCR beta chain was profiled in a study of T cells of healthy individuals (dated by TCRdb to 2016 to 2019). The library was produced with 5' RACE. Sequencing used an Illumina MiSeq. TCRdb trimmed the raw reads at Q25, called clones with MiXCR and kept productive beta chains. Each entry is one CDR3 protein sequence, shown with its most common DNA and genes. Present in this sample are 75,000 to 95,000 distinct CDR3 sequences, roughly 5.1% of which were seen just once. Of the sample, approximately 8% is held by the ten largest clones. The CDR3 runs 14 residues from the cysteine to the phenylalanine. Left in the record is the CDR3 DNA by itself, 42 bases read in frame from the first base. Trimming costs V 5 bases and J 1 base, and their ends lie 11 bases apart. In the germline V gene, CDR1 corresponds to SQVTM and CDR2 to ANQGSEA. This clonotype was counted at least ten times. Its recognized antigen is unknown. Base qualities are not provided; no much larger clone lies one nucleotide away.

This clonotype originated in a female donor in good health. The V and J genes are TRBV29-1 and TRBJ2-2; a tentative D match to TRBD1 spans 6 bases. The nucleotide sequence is TGCAGCGTTCCCCACAGGGTGAACACCGGGGAGCTGTTTTTT. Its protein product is CSVPHRVNTGELFF.